These 18 T cell receptor beta chains were all obtained from the same sample, sequenced in a study of vaccination and CD4 T cells after COVID-19. Sequence data for DNA of cultured CD4+ T cells were generated by the Oncomine TCR Beta short-read assay. TCRdb used MiXCR to reprocess the PCR reads, holding one entry per CDR3 protein. Among approximately 6,700 distinct CDR3 sequences listed, around 50% were seen once. For these TCRs, the target antigens are not known. The treatment here: roughly 11-day PBMC culture with coronavirus spike peptide pools or control peptides (ViraFEST assay). Sequencing was performed on CD4+ T cells from blood, cultured in vitro. The source of these receptors is a human donor who had recovered from COVID-19.

V is TRBV4-1 and J is TRBJ2-1; D may be TRBD1 or TRBD2 (5 bases each). The germline gives CDR1 MGHRA, CDR2 YSYEKL. With 1 base removed from V and 0 bases from J, the gap between germline ends came to 22 bases. This CDR3 has 20 residues. In nucleotides, the CDR3 is TGCGCCAGCAGCCAAGGCCAAGGCCGGGGACCTCAGAGCTCCTACAATGAGCAGTTCTTC. Translating it yields CASSQGQGRGPQSSYNEQFF.

CDR3 coding DNA: TGCAGTGCTCCGGGACAGGAAGAGACCCAGTACTTC. Translation: CSAPGQEETQYF. This chain links TRBV20-1 with TRBJ2-5; 8 nucleotides line up with TRBD1. Germline values: CDR1 DFQATT, CDR2 SNEGSKA (reference sequence). V gave up 5 bases and J gave up 3 bases; unmatched junction bases: 2. The CDR3 covers 12 residues.

The V and J genes are TRBV20-1 and TRBJ2-7; 9 bases align to TRBD2. This CDR3 region has 15 residues. Trimming at V came to 4 bases and at J to 6 bases, leaving 13 bases not matched to a gene. Per the germline V gene, CDR1 is DFQATT and CDR2 is SNEGSKA (reference sequence). CDR3 region: CSAIPFPREGLEQYF. For the CDR3, the DNA is TGCAGTGCTATACCCTTTCCGCGGGAGGGCCTCGAGCAGTACTTC.

V gene TRBV20-1 combines with J gene TRBJ2-7; D remains unclear. The CDR3 length is 12 residues. CDR1 DFQATT and CDR2 SNEGSKA come from the germline V gene (reference sequence). V lost 3 bases and J lost 7, with 13 bases in between. The chain's CDR3 is CSASLLGLEQYF. In nucleotides, the CDR3 is TGCAGTGCTAGTTTGCTCGGATTGGAGCAGTACTTC.

J is TRBJ2-7 and V is TRBV6-2 or TRBV6-3; 11 bases fit TRBD2. The CDR3 contains 16 residues. Germline CDR1 MNHEY, CDR2 SVGEGT. The V segment lost 4 bases and the J segment 0 bases; nucleotides outside the gene matches: 5. CDR3 DNA: TGTGCCAGCAGTTGGCGACTAGCGGGAAACTCCTACGAGCAGTACTTC. Translation: CASSWRLAGNSYEQYF.

The genes are TRBV27 and TRBJ1-4, with a weak D call TRBD1 (5 bases). Germline CDR1 reads MNHEY; CDR2 reads SMNVEV (reference sequence). The V and J ends lost 2 bases and 3 bases respectively, with 7 bases between them. The CDR3 loop spans 14 amino acids. The CDR3: CASSLQGANEKLFF. In DNA form, the CDR3 reads TGTGCCAGCAGTTTACAGGGTGCTAATGAAAAACTGTTTTTT.

The chain recombines TRBV19 with TRBJ2-1, with a weak D call TRBD2 (7 bases). In germline, CDR1 is LNHDA, CDR2 SQIVND (reference sequence). Trimming left V 5 bases short and J 0 bases short, with 11 bases between. The length of the CDR3 is 15 residues. CDR3 residues: CASSWEGGSYNEQFF. The CDR3 DNA follows: TGTGCCAGTAGTTGGGAGGGGGGCTCCTACAATGAGCAGTTCTTC.

The CDR3: CASSIGRLETQYF. DNA of the CDR3: TGTGCCAGTAGTATTGGACGCCTAGAGACCCAGTACTTC. The chain links TRBV19 to TRBJ2-5, with unresolved D. V was clipped by 3 bases and J by 4 bases, with 9 bases between them. This CDR3 is built from 13 residues. Germline-derived CDR1 and CDR2 are LNHDA and SQIVND (reference sequence).

The chain employs TRBV6-2 or TRBV6-3 and TRBJ2-7; 13 positions agree with TRBD2. CDR3 length equals 14 residues. Germline V gene lookup returns CDR1 MNHEY and CDR2 SVGEGT. V gave up 6 bases and J gave up 1 base; unmatched junction bases: 0. CDR3 amino acids: CASRLAGGSYEQYF. CDR3 nucleotides: TGTGCCAGCAGACTAGCGGGGGGGTCCTACGAGCAGTACTTC.

V usage is TRBV20-1 and J usage is TRBJ1-1; D gene unclear. The CDR3 has 12 amino acids. The germline gives CDR1 DFQATT, CDR2 SNEGSKA (reference sequence). Here the CDR3 reads CSTNRFHTEAFF. CDR3 DNA sequence: TGCAGCACTAACAGATTTCACACTGAAGCTTTCTTT.

In this sample, this clonotype turned up a few times. The J gene is TRBJ2-3, the V gene TRBV10-3, with 14 positions matching TRBD2. The CDR3 contains 20 residues. V was clipped by 4 bases and J by 1 base; unmatched bases: 13. Per the germline V gene, CDR1 is ENHRY and CDR2 is SYGVKD. For the CDR3, the DNA is TGTGCCATCAGTGTCGGACCGGGACTAGCGGGAGTTAAGGGCACAGATACGCAGTATTTT. This codes for CAISVGPGLAGVKGTDTQYF.

The CDR3 nucleotides read TGCAGTGCTAGAGACAGCCCAAACTACGAGCAGTACTTC. Translation gives CSARDSPNYEQYF. This chain connects TRBV20-1 to TRBJ2-7; D call uncertain. This CDR3 spans 13 amino acids. The V gene lost 0 bases and the J gene lost 3 bases, with 9 bases spanning the gap. CDR1 and CDR2 from the germline V gene are DFQATT and SNEGSKA (reference sequence).

The chain has TRBV27 and TRBJ2-2; D ambiguous. Trimming took 7 bases from V and 0 from J, leaving 12 bases between them. Per germline, CDR1 MNHEY and CDR2 SMNVEV (reference sequence). The CDR3 runs 15 residues. The DNA of the CDR3 is TGTGCCAGCACCCTAAAGGCAGCGAACACCGGGGAGCTGTTTTTT. It encodes CASTLKAANTGELFF.

In its sample, this clonotype was seen a few times. This chain uses TRBV25-1 with TRBJ2-7, with D possibly TRBD2 on 5 matching bases. V was trimmed by 5 bases and J by 7 bases, leaving 18 bases between them. CDR3 size: 14 residues. CDR1 and CDR2 from the germline V gene are MGHDK and SYGVNS. The DNA for the CDR3 is TGTGCCAGCAGTAACGCCGGGTGGAGGAGGGAGCAGTACTTC. Amino acids: CASSNAGWRREQYF.

This clonotype has only a few counts. The chain combines TRBV20-1 with TRBJ2-5, with TRBD2 identical over 8 bases. The CDR3 is made up of 17 amino acids. Germline V gene sequence: CDR1 DFQATT, CDR2 SNEGSKA (reference sequence). Trimming at V came to 4 bases and at J to 2 bases, leaving 15 bases not matched to a gene. This CDR3 reads CSAIGLAPDGSQETQYF. The CDR3 DNA sequence: TGCAGTGCTATTGGACTAGCCCCCGATGGGTCACAAGAGACCCAGTACTTC.

J is TRBJ2-3 and V is TRBV2; the match to TRBD1 covers 7 bases. The CDR3 is 14 amino acids. In germline, CDR1 is SNHLY, CDR2 FYNNEI. V lost 4 bases to trimming and J lost 1 base; unmatched junction nucleotides: 2. The CDR3 nucleotides are TGTGCCAGCAGTGCCGACAGGGGCACAGATACGCAGTATTTT. Its translation is CASSADRGTDTQYF.

The chain recombines TRBV9 with TRBJ2-5; 10 nucleotides match TRBD1. Germline assignment: CDR1 SGDLS and CDR2 YYNGEE. V was clipped by 6 bases and J by 2 bases; unmatched bases: 7. The CDR3 sequence is 15 residues long. The CDR3 bases are TGTGCCAGCACCTGGGGGACAGGGGCACAAGAGACCCAGTACTTC. This encodes CASTWGTGAQETQYF.

The chain recombines TRBV6-1 with TRBJ1-2; a weak D match, TRBD1 (6 bases). The CDR3 totals 14 residues. Germline loops: CDR1 MNHNS, CDR2 SASEGT. V gave up 6 bases and J gave up 1 base, with 12 bases separating them. DNA for the CDR3: TGTGCCAGCAGGGGGGCGGATTTTAACTATGGCTACACCTTC. As protein: CASRGADFNYGYTF.